This is a list of T cell receptor beta chains from one sample in a study of blood T cell repertoires in COVID-19. Using immunoSEQ multiplex PCR, the repertoire was profiled, and TCRdb retains in-frame clones only, with some absent. This repertoire shows around 260,000 clones, around 86% found once; its top ten account for roughly 4.9%. The sequencing sample was made of peripheral blood. Every receptor here comes from a woman aged 60 to 75 with COVID-19, enrolled during active disease. The CDR3 runs from the conserved cysteine through the conserved F or W. Each record gives: V gene, J gene, CDR3 length, D gene, clone size, CDR3 DNA, CDR3 protein. The D gene is left open where the match is weak. Clone size is stated in some rows and not others, as once, few, many or a class when expanded.

V: TRBV7-2; J: TRBJ2-2; length: 15; D: TRBD1; size: NA; DNA: TGTGCCAGCAGGCGACAGGGTTTGGACACCGGGGAGCTGTTTTTT; CDR3: CASRRQGLDTGELFF
V: TRBV3-1/TRBV3-2; J: TRBJ2-1; length: 16; D: TRBD2; size: once; DNA: TGTGCCAGCAGACAAGCCGCTAGCGGGAGTATGAATGAGCAGTTCTTC; CDR3: CASRQAASGSMNEQFF
V: TRBV14; J: TRBJ2-2; length: 18; D: NA; size: NA; DNA: TGTGCCAGCAGCCACCTCACAACAGGGATCACGAACACCGGGGAGCTGTTTTTT; CDR3: CASSHLTTGITNTGELFF
V: TRBV5-1; J: TRBJ2-2; length: 14; D: TRBD1; size: NA; DNA: TGCGCCAGCAGCTCGGACAGGGTCACCGGGGAGCTGTTTTTT; CDR3: CASSSDRVTGELFF
V: TRBV5-4; J: TRBJ2-7; length: 16; D: TRBD1; size: NA; DNA: TGTGCCAGCAGCTTGGCCTATGGGACAGGGCCCTACGAGCAGTACTTC; CDR3: CASSLAYGTGPYEQYF
V: TRBV3-1/TRBV3-2; J: TRBJ1-4; length: 14; D: TRBD1; size: NA; DNA: TGTGCCAGCAGCCAACGACAGGGGAATGAAAAACTGTTTTTT; CDR3: CASSQRQGNEKLFF
V: TRBV19; J: TRBJ1-1; length: 13; D: TRBD1; size: NA; DNA: TGTGCCAGTAGTATTAGCAGTGTCTCGGGACAGGGATTT; CDR3: CASSISSVSGQGF
V: TRBV7-9; J: TRBJ1-6; length: 16; D: NA; size: NA; DNA: TGTGCCAGCAGCCTGGGAGGTCGGGGTTATAATTCACCCCTCCACTTT; CDR3: CASSLGGRGYNSPLHF
V: TRBV2; J: TRBJ2-7; length: 14; D: TRBD1; size: NA; DNA: TGTGCCAGCAGTGAAGACAGGGGACCCCACGAGCAGTACTTC; CDR3: CASSEDRGPHEQYF
V: TRBV6-5; J: TRBJ1-2; length: 11; D: NA; size: NA; DNA: TGTGCCAGCAGTACAGGTTTTGGAGCCACCTTC; CDR3: CASSTGFGATF
V: TRBV28; J: TRBJ1-6; length: 15; D: TRBD1; size: few; DNA: TGTGCCAGCAGTTTAAACAGGGGGAGAAGTTCACCCCTCCACTTT; CDR3: CASSLNRGRSSPLHF
V: TRBV28; J: TRBJ1-2; length: 15; D: NA; size: once; DNA: TGTGCCAGCAGTTTATTCGTGGAGGGCGTCTATGGCTACACCTTC; CDR3: CASSLFVEGVYGYTF
V: TRBV11-3; J: TRBJ2-2; length: 16; D: TRBD2; size: NA; DNA: TGTGCCAGCAGCCCCGGGACTAGCGAAAGGACCGGGGAGCTGTTTTTT; CDR3: CASSPGTSERTGELFF
V: TRBV28; J: TRBJ1-1; length: 15; D: NA; size: NA; DNA: TGTGCCAGCAGTTTACAATGGTCTATGAACACTGAAGCTTTCTTT; CDR3: CASSLQWSMNTEAFF
V: TRBV2; J: TRBJ2-1; length: 14; D: TRBD2; size: NA; DNA: TGTGCCAGCAGTACTAGCGGGAGGATGCGGGAGCAGTTCTTC; CDR3: CASSTSGRMREQFF
V: TRBV7-9; J: TRBJ2-1; length: 15; D: NA; size: NA; DNA: TGTGCCAGCAGCCCGACTATTATCTCCTACAATGAGCAGTTCTTC; CDR3: CASSPTIISYNEQFF
V: TRBV4-2; J: TRBJ2-2; length: 19; D: TRBD1; size: NA; DNA: TGTGCCAGCAGCCAGCTACCGATGGAGGACAGGGGAAAGGTCGGGGAGCTGTTTTTT; CDR3: CASSQLPMEDRGKVGELFF
V: TRBV7-2; J: TRBJ2-1; length: 17; D: TRBD2; size: NA; DNA: TGTGCCAGCAGCTCGAACCCCAGGCTAGCGGGACTTAATGAGCAGTTCTTC; CDR3: CASSSNPRLAGLNEQFF
V: TRBV6-5; J: TRBJ2-3; length: 14; D: NA; size: NA; DNA: TGTGCCAGCAGCGTGACTATGTTGACAGATACGCAGTATTTT; CDR3: CASSVTMLTDTQYF
V: TRBV5-1; J: TRBJ2-1; length: 12; D: NA; size: NA; DNA: TGCGCCAGCAGCTTACTAGATAGTGAGCAGTTCTTC; CDR3: CASSLLDSEQFF
V: TRBV6-5; J: TRBJ2-3; length: 15; D: TRBD2; size: NA; DNA: TGTGCCAGCAGGGGGAATAGCGGGATAACAGATACGCAGTATTTT; CDR3: CASRGNSGITDTQYF
V: TRBV2; J: TRBJ1-1; length: 10; D: NA; size: NA; DNA: TGTGCCAGCTCTCGCGCGGAAGCTTTCTTT; CDR3: CASSRAEAFF
V: TRBV11-2; J: TRBJ2-5; length: 15; D: NA; size: NA; DNA: TGTGCCAGCAGCTTCAGGCCGGGGAGACAAGAGACCCAGTACTTC; CDR3: CASSFRPGRQETQYF
V: TRBV4-1; J: TRBJ2-5; length: 14; D: TRBD2; size: once; DNA: TGCGCCAGCAGCCAAGGACTAGCGGAAGAGACCCAGTACTTC; CDR3: CASSQGLAEETQYF